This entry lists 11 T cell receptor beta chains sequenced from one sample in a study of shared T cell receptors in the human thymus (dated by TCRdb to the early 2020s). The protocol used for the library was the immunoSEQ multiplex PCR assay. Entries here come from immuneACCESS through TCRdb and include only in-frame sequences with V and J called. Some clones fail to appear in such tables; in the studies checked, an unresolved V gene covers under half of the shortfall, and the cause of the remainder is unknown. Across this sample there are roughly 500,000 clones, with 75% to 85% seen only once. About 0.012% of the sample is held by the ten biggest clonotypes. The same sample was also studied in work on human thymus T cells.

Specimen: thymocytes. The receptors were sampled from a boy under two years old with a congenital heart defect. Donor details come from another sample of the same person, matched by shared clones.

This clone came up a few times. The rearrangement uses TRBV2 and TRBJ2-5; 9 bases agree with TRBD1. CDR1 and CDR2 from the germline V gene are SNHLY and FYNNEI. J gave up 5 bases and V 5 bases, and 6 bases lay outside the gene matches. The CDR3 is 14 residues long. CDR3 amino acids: CASSSGQGWETQYF. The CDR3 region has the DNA TGTGCCAGCAGTTCGGGACAGGGATGGGAGACCCAGTACTTC.

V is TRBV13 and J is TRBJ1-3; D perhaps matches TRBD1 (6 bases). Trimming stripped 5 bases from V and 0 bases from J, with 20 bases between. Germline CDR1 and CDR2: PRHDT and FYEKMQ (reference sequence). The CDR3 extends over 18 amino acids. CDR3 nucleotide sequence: TGTGCCAGCAGCCAGGGACAAAAAATTGAGAGCTCTGGAAACACCATATATTTT. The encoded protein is CASSQGQKIESSGNTIYF.

The CDR3 loop is CASSDFPLERGAPYEQYF. The CDR3 DNA follows: TGCGCCAGCAGTGATTTCCCGTTGGAGCGGGGGGCCCCCTACGAGCAGTACTTC. This chain joins TRBV10-2 and TRBJ2-7; 9 bases agree with TRBD2. This CDR3 is built from 18 residues. Unmatched junction bases numbered 14, after V lost 3 bases and J lost 2 bases. CDR1 and CDR2 from the germline V gene are WSHSY and SAAADI.

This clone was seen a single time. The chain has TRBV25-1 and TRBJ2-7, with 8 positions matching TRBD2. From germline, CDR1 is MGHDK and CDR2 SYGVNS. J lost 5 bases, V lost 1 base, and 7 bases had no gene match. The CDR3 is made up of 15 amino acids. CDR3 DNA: TGTGCCAGCAGTGAATTTGGCGGGAGGAAAAACGAGCAGTACTTC. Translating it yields CASSEFGGRKNEQYF.

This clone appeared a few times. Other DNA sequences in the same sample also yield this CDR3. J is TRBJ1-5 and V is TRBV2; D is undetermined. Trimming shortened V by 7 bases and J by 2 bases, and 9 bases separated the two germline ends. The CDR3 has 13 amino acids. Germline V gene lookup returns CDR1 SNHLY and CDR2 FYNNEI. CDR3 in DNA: TGTGCCAGCACGCGAGGCGGCAATCAGCCCCAGCATTTT. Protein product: CASTRGGNQPQHF.

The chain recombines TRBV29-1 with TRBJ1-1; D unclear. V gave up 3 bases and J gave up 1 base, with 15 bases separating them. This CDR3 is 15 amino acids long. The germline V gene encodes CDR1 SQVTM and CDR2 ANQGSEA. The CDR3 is CSVDQVGWRNTEAFF. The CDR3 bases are TGCAGCGTTGACCAAGTCGGGTGGAGGAACACTGAAGCTTTCTTT. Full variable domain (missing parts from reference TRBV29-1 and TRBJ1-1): SAVISQKPSRDICQRGTSLTIQCQVDSQVTMMFWYRQQPGQSLTLIATANQGSEATYESGFVIDKFPISRPNLTFSTLTVSNMSPEDSSIYLCSVDQVGWRNTEAFFGQGTRLTVV.

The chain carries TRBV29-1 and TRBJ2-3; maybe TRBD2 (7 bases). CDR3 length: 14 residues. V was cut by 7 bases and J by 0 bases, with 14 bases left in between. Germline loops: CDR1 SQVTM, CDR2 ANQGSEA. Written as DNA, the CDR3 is TGCAGCGGGGGAGGGACAAGAAGCACAGATACGCAGTATTTT. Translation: CSGGGTRSTDTQYF.

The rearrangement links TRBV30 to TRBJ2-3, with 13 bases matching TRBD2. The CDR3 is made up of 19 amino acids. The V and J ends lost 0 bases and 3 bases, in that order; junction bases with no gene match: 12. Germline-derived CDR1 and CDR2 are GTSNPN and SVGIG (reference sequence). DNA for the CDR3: TGTGCCTGGAGTGTACCCCCCGCGACTAGCGGGAGGAAGACAGATACGCAGTATTTT. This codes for CAWSVPPATSGRKTDTQYF. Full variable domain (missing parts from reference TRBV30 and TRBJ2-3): SQTIHQWPATLVQPVGSPLSLECTVEGTSNPNLYWYRQAAGRGLQLLFYSVGIGQISSEVPQNLSASRPQDRQFILSSKKLLLSDSGFYLCAWSVPPATSGRKTDTQYFGPGTRLTVL.

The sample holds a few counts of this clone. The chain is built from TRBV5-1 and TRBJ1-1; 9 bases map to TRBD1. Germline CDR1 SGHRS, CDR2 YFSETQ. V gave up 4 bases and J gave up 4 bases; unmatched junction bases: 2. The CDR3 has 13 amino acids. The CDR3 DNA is TGCGCCAGCAGCGTGACAGGGGGCACTGAAGCTTTCTTT. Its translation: CASSVTGGTEAFF. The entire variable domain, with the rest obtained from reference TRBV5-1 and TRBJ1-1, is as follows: KAGVTQTPRYLIKTRGQQVTLSCSPISGHRSVSWYQQTPGQGLQFLFEYFSETQRNKGNFPGRFSGRQFSNSRSEMNVSTLELGDSALYLCASSVTGGTEAFFGQGTRLTVV.

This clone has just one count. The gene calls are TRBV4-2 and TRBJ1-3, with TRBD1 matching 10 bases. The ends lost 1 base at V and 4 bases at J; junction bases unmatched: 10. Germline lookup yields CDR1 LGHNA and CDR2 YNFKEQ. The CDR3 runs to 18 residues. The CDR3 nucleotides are TGTGCCAGCAGCCAAGTCACACGGGACAGGGGAGCCGGAAACACCATATATTTT. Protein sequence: CASSQVTRDRGAGNTIYF.

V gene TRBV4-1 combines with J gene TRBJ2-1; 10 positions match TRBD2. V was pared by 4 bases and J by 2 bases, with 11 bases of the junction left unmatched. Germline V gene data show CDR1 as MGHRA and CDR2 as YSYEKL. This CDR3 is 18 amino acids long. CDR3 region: CASSPRRLAGLPYNEQFF. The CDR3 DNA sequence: TGCGCCAGCAGCCCCCGAAGACTAGCGGGCCTGCCCTACAATGAGCAGTTCTTC.